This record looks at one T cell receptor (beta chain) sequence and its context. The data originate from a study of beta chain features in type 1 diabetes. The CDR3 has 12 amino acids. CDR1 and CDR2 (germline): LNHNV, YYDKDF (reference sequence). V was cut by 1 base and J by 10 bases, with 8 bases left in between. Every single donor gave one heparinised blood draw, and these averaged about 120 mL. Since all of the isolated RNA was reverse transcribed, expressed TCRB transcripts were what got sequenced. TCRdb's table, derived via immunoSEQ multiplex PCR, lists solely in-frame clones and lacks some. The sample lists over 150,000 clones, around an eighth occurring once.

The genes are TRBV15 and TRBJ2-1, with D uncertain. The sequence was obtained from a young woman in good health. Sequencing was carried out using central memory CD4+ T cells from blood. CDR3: CATSRARAEQFF. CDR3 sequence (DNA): TGTGCCACCAGCAGAGCAAGAGCCGAGCAGTTCTTC.